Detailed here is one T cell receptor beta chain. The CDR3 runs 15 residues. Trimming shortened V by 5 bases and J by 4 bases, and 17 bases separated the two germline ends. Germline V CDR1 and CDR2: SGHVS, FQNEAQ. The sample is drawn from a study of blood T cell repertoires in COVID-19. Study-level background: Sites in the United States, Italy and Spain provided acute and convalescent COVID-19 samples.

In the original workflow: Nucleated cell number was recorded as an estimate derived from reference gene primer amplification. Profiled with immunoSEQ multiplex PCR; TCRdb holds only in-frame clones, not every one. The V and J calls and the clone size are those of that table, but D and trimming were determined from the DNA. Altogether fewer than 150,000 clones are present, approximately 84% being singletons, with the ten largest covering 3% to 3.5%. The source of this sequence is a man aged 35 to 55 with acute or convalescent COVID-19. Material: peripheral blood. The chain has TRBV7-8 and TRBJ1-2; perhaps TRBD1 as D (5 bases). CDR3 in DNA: TGTGCCAGCAGCGCTCAACAGGAAGTCTTCTATGGCTACACCTTC. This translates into CASSAQQEVFYGYTF.